Listed below are T cell receptor beta chains from one sample, sequenced in a study of blood T cell repertoires in COVID-19. The data were produced by immunoSEQ multiplex PCR, yet TCRdb's version contains in-frame clones alone and is incomplete. Of some 110,000 clones listed, about 86% are singletons. The specimen was peripheral blood. These receptors originate from a woman of 80 years or more with active or convalescent COVID-19. Each CDR3 is given with its conserved first and last residue. The order of the fields is D gene, J gene, V gene, CDR3 length, clone size, CDR3 DNA, CDR3 protein. D genes are given only for firm matches. Not every row has a clone size; where given, it reads once, few, many or a size class.

- | TRBJ1-1 | TRBV14 | 14 | - | TGTGCCAGCAGCCACATACTTCACAGGACTGAAGCTTTCTTT | CASSHILHRTEAFF
TRBD1 | TRBJ1-5 | TRBV19 | 15 | - | TGTGCCAGTAGTGCACCCACCGGGACAGGGGGGCCCCAGCATTTT | CASSAPTGTGGPQHF
TRBD2 | TRBJ2-3 | TRBV7-3 | 15 | - | TGTGCCAGCAGCTCCGGGACTAGCGGCCTAGATACGCAGTATTTT | CASSSGTSGLDTQYF
TRBD1 | TRBJ1-3 | TRBV7-9 | 17 | - | TGTGCCAGCAGCTTATCCGGGACAGGGGGTCGGGTAAACACCATATATTTT | CASSLSGTGGRVNTIYF
- | TRBJ2-3 | TRBV19 | 14 | - | TGTGCCAGTAGTATAGGAGCGGCCTCAGATACGCAGTATTTT | CASSIGAASDTQYF
TRBD1 | TRBJ1-1 | TRBV5-8 | 13 | - | TGTGCCAGCAGCCTTTTAGGGGGCGGTGAAGCTTTCTTT | CASSLLGGGEAFF
- | TRBJ2-7 | TRBV29-1 | 12 | - | TGCAGCGTTGCGGCAGGAACCTACGAGCAGTACTTC | CSVAAGTYEQYF
TRBD1 | TRBJ1-6 | TRBV5-5 | 15 | - | TGTGCCAGCAGCTTGGGGGGACAGAGAAATTCACCCCTCCACTTT | CASSLGGQRNSPLHF
TRBD1 | TRBJ1-2 | TRBV7-2 | 15 | - | TGTGCCAGCACCCCAGGGCAGGGGGAAATCTATGGCTACACCTTC | CASTPGQGEIYGYTF
TRBD2 | TRBJ2-3 | TRBV5-1 | 15 | - | TGCGCCAGCAGCTTGATTAGCGGGGACACAGATACGCAGTATTTT | CASSLISGDTDTQYF
- | TRBJ1-4 | TRBV7-2 | 14 | - | TGTGCCAGCAGCTTAGGCAGGGAAAGGGAAAAACTGTTTTTT | CASSLGREREKLFF
- | TRBJ1-1 | TRBV21-1 | 15 | - | TGTGCCAGCAGCAAAATCGGGACAGTGAACACTGAAGCTTTCTTT | CASSKIGTVNTEAFF
TRBD1 | TRBJ1-2 | TRBV5-1 | 14 | - | TGCGCCAGCAGCCCGGACAGGGTGCCATGGGGCTACACCTTC | CASSPDRVPWGYTF
- | TRBJ1-5 | TRBV19 | 13 | - | TGTGCCAGTAGTATGATCGGGGGGAGGCCCCAGCATTTT | CASSMIGGRPQHF
- | TRBJ1-4 | TRBV7-9 | 14 | - | TGTGCCAGCAGTCCAACAGGAGATAATGAAAAACTGTTTTTT | CASSPTGDNEKLFF
- | TRBJ1-5 | TRBV10-1 | 11 | - | TGCGCCTCCAGACATCATCAGCCCCAGCATTTT | CASRHHQPQHF
- | TRBJ1-5 | TRBV4-3 | 14 | few | TGCGCCAGCAGCCAAGATGAGAGCAATCAGCCCCAGCATTTT | CASSQDESNQPQHF
- | TRBJ1-2 | TRBV27 | 15 | few | TGTGCCAGCAGGAGTGGTTTGGCAGGGCGCCTGGGCTACACCTTC | CASRSGLAGRLGYTF
- | TRBJ2-1 | TRBV11-2 | 15 | - | TGTGCCAGCAGCTTCGGCGGGACTCTCTACAATGAGCAGTTCTTC | CASSFGGTLYNEQFF
TRBD1 | TRBJ1-2 | TRBV7-2 | 18 | - | TGTGCCAGCAGCTTAGCGGTCCGACAGGGGCGAACTAACTATGGCTACACCTTC | CASSLAVRQGRTNYGYTF
- | TRBJ2-7 | TRBV28 | 15 | - | TGTGCCACCACTACGGGGGGCAGGGCCCCCTACGAGCAGTACTTC | CATTTGGRAPYEQYF
TRBD1 | TRBJ1-2 | TRBV5-1 | 12 | - | TGCGCCAGCAGACAGGGGGAGGGAGGCTACACCTTC | CASRQGEGGYTF
TRBD1 | TRBJ2-2 | TRBV4-1 | 16 | - | TGCGCCAGCAGCCAAGCCGACAGGGCGGGCACCGGGGAGCTGTTTTTT | CASSQADRAGTGELFF
- | TRBJ1-1 | TRBV7-9 | 12 | - | TGTGCCAGCAGCCGGGGGGGCGCTGAAGCTTTCTTT | CASSRGGAEAFF
- | TRBJ2-1 | TRBV11-2 | 15 | few | TGTGCCAGCCGATCCTTAAGCGGCTACTACAATGAGCAGTTCTTC | CASRSLSGYYNEQFF
- | TRBJ1-2 | TRBV28 | 14 | - | TGTGCCAGCAGCCAAGACTCCCGAGGGAATGGCTACACCTTC | CASSQDSRGNGYTF
TRBD2 | TRBJ2-3 | TRBV15 | 14 | - | TGTGCCACTAACTTAGCGGGAAGCACAGATACGCAGTATTTT | CATNLAGSTDTQYF
- | TRBJ1-5 | TRBV2 | 14 | few | TGTGCCAGCAGTGAAGAGGGGAACGGTCAGCCCCAGCATTTT | CASSEEGNGQPQHF
- | TRBJ2-6 | TRBV28 | 17 | once | TGTGCCAGCAGATCCCCGGGACTCAAGGGGGGGGCCAACGTCCTGACTTTC | CASRSPGLKGGANVLTF
- | TRBJ1-5 | TRBV9 | 14 | - | TGTGCCAGCAGCGTAGTTCGGGGGGATCAGCCCCAGCATTTT | CASSVVRGDQPQHF
TRBD1 | TRBJ1-1 | TRBV27 | 16 | - | TGTGCCAGCAGTTTATTAAGCAGGGGGACGAACACTGAAGCTTTCTTT | CASSLLSRGTNTEAFF
- | TRBJ1-5 | TRBV6-5 | 13 | - | TGTGCCAGCAGGGCGGGACTCAATCAGCCCCAGCATTTT | CASRAGLNQPQHF
- | TRBJ1-1 | TRBV12-5 | 14 | - | TGTGCTAGTGGTTTGGGGGAGAGGGACACTGAAGCTTTCTTT | CASGLGERDTEAFF
- | TRBJ1-4 | TRBV6-4 | 16 | - | TGTGCCAGCCGGGACAAAAGGAATGAGGGTTCTGAAAAACTGTTTTTT | CASRDKRNEGSEKLFF
- | TRBJ2-4 | TRBV7-9 | 15 | - | TGCGCCAGCAGCTTAGCGACTATAGCCAAAAACATTCAGTACTTC | CASSLATIAKNIQYF
TRBD1 | TRBJ1-1 | TRBV5-1 | 13 | - | TGCGCCAGCGTGGGGACAGGGGCTTCCGAAGCTTTCTTT | CASVGTGASEAFF
TRBD1 | TRBJ1-4 | TRBV19 | 14 | - | TGTGCCAGTAGGGACGGGACAGCTAATGAAAAACTGTTTTTT | CASRDGTANEKLFF
TRBD1 | TRBJ1-2 | TRBV11-2 | 14 | - | TGTGCCAGCAGCTTAGGACAGGGGGCAGGAGGCTACACCTTC | CASSLGQGAGGYTF
- | TRBJ2-1 | TRBV12-3/TRBV12-4 | 10 | - | TGTGCCAGCAGTTTGGGCGAGCAGTTCTTC | CASSLGEQFF
- | TRBJ1-5 | TRBV10-3 | 17 | - | TGTGCCATCAGTGAGTCGACGGGGGGGAATAGCAATCAGCCCCAGCATTTT | CAISESTGGNSNQPQHF
- | TRBJ2-7 | TRBV20-1 | 11 | - | TGCAGTGCTAGTTGGAGGGACGAGCAGTACTTC | CSASWRDEQYF
- | TRBJ1-6 | TRBV5-1 | 14 | - | TGCGCCAGCAGACCCGAACAGGGATGGTCACCCCTCCACTTT | CASRPEQGWSPLHF
- | TRBJ1-2 | TRBV6-6 | 15 | - | TGTGCCAGCAGTACCGGAGCAACCAACACCTATGGCTACACCTTC | CASSTGATNTYGYTF
- | TRBJ2-2 | TRBV4-3 | 13 | - | TGCGCCAGCAGCCAAGGAGGGGGTGGCAAGCTGTTTTTT | CASSQGGGGKLFF
TRBD1 | TRBJ1-2 | TRBV5-4 | 15 | - | TGTGCCAGCACCGAGGGTACAGGGGGTAACTATGGCTACACCTTC | CASTEGTGGNYGYTF
TRBD2 | TRBJ2-2 | TRBV29-1 | 15 | - | TGCAGCGTTAAGGGACTAGCGGGAGCCGCCGGGGAGCTGTTTTTT | CSVKGLAGAAGELFF
- | TRBJ2-2 | TRBV4-1 | 13 | - | TGCGCCAGCAGCAAGACAGGTACCGGGGAGCTGTTTTTT | CASSKTGTGELFF
TRBD2 | TRBJ2-2 | TRBV5-5 | 18 | - | TGTGCCAGCAGCTTGAAGGATAGCGGGAGACGGGACACCGGGGAGCTGTTTTTT | CASSLKDSGRRDTGELFF
TRBD2 | TRBJ2-2 | TRBV11-3 | 15 | - | TGTGCCAGCAGCTTCACTAGCGGGACCACCGGGGAGCTGTTTTTT | CASSFTSGTTGELFF
TRBD1 | TRBJ2-1 | TRBV9 | 19 | - | TGTGCCAGCAGCGCCCGATCGCTTCTCGGACAGGGCATACACAATGAGCAGTTCTTC | CASSARSLLGQGIHNEQFF
- | TRBJ2-4 | TRBV19 | 16 | - | TGTGCCAGTAGTACCCCGCGGGGCGATGGCAAAAACATTCAGTACTTC | CASSTPRGDGKNIQYF
- | TRBJ1-1 | TRBV30 | 11 | - | TGTGCCTGGAGTGTACATTTTGAAGCTTTCTTT | CAWSVHFEAFF
- | TRBJ1-1 | TRBV28 | 16 | - | TGTGCCAGCAGTCCCCTCACCAGGGGTAAGGAGACTGAAGCTTTCTTT | CASSPLTRGKETEAFF
TRBD1 | TRBJ2-3 | TRBV28 | 15 | - | TGTGCCAGCAGTCCGTCCGGGACAGGGACCGATACGCAGTATTTT | CASSPSGTGTDTQYF
TRBD2 | TRBJ2-5 | TRBV27 | 15 | - | TGTGCCAGCAGGGGACTAGCGGAGGTGGAGGAGACCCAGTACTTC | CASRGLAEVEETQYF
- | TRBJ1-5 | TRBV27 | 14 | once | TGTGCCAGCAGTTTTGGCAGGGGCGATCAGCCCCAGCATTTT | CASSFGRGDQPQHF
- | TRBJ2-7 | TRBV28 | 13 | - | TGTGCCAGCGAAAGTGGGAGGAGCGTCGAGCAGTACTTC | CASESGRSVEQYF
- | TRBJ1-1 | TRBV30 | 12 | - | TGTGCCTGGAATTACAGGAACACTGAAGCTTTCTTT | CAWNYRNTEAFF
- | TRBJ1-4 | TRBV5-6 | 15 | - | TGTGCCAGCAGCTTGGCCGGCAGGTCTAATGAAAAACTGTTTTTT | CASSLAGRSNEKLFF
TRBD2 | TRBJ2-5 | TRBV7-2 | 15 | - | TGTGCCAGCAGCACAAGCGGGAGGGCCGAAGAGACCCAGTACTTC | CASSTSGRAEETQYF